The 23 T cell receptor beta chains below all came from one sample that was sequenced in a study of T cells in Graves' hyperthyroidism and ophthalmopathy. Amplification yielded TCR beta CDR3 regions, with RNA transcripts as the source. A first-round RT-PCR of the TCR CDR3 used the HTBI primer set. TCRdb reprocessed the multiplex PCR reads via MiXCR and lists one record per CDR3 protein. This sample has approximately 530,000 distinct CDR3 sequences, with just under 20% found just once. Sequencing input: blood. The receptors shown here come from a middle-aged man with Graves' ophthalmopathy.

This clonotype came up many times. The chain joins TRBV5-1 to TRBJ2-1; 10 nucleotides match TRBD2. Trimming cost V 2 bases and J 8 bases; bases outside gene matches: 7. CDR1 and CDR2 (germline): SGHRS, YFSETQ. The CDR3 has 15 amino acids. The CDR3 nucleotides are TGCGCCAGCAGCTTCTCTAGCGGGAGCATCTATGAGCAGTTCTTC. Translating it yields CASSFSSGSIYEQFF.

V gene TRBV19 combines with J gene TRBJ1-1, with TRBD1 identical over 9 bases. This CDR3 is built from 16 residues. V shed 5 bases, J shed 0 bases, and the junction held 7 bases outside the gene matches. CDR1 LNHDA and CDR2 SQIVND come from the germline V gene (reference sequence). The CDR3 protein is CASSVRDRAMNTEAFF. The CDR3, as DNA: TGTGCCAGTAGTGTCCGGGACAGGGCCATGAACACTGAAGCTTTCTTT.

As concerns this clonotype: Mismatch with germline at one junction end may stem from a read error. The chain joins TRBV28 to TRBJ1-5, with TRBD1 as a possible D gene (6 bases). Per germline, CDR1 MDHEN and CDR2 SYDVKM. This CDR3 contains 14 residues. The CDR3 loop reads CASILQGVDQPQHF. CDR3 DNA sequence: TGTGCCAGCATTTTACAGGGAGTGGATCAGCCCCAGCATTTT. The complete variable domain, with remaining parts taken from reference TRBV28 and TRBJ1-5, reads DVKVTQSSRYLVKRTGEKVFLECVQDMDHENMFWYRQDPGLGLRLIYFSYDVKMKEKGDIPEGYSVSREKKERFSLILESASTNQTSMYLCASILQGVDQPQHFGDGTRLSIL.

This clonotype was detected only a few times. This chain joins TRBV5-1 and TRBJ1-1; TRBD1 is a possible D gene (6 bases). V lost 4 bases and J lost 0, with 16 bases in between. Germline-derived CDR1 and CDR2 are SGHRS and YFSETQ. This CDR3 contains 16 residues. The CDR3 is CASSLGQFAMNTEAFF. The CDR3 DNA is TGCGCCAGCAGCCTTGGACAGTTCGCGATGAACACTGAAGCTTTCTTT.

This clonotype was detected ten times or more. The V and J genes are TRBV30 and TRBJ2-5; weak D call: TRBD2 (6 bases). This CDR3 comprises 13 residues. Trimming cost V 0 bases and J 8 bases, with 13 bases left between them. From germline, CDR1 is GTSNPN and CDR2 SVGIG (reference sequence). The CDR3, as DNA: TGTGCCTGGAGTGTAGTGGAGGGGCAAACCCAGTACTTC. Its protein is CAWSVVEGQTQYF.

The CDR3 DNA follows: TGTGCCAGCAGCCTGACAGGGTTCAACAGCAATCAGCCCCAGCATTTT. Translation gives CASSLTGFNSNQPQHF. This chain connects TRBV7-9 to TRBJ1-5; TRBD1 aligns across 7 bases. V was clipped by 5 bases and J by 1 base; unmatched bases: 8. Germline CDR1 is SEHNR and CDR2 is FQNEAQ (reference sequence). The CDR3 runs to 16 residues.

About this clonotype itself: This may stem from a read error, because a much larger clone lies one nucleotide away. The chain links TRBV7-8 to TRBJ2-2; 9 nucleotides line up with TRBD1. Germline values: CDR1 SGHVS, CDR2 FQNEAQ. The CDR3 totals 15 residues. CDR3 coding DNA: TGTGCCAGCAGCGAGAGGGGACAGGGAGTCGGGGAGCTGTCTTTT. Its translation: CASSERGQGVGELSF.

This clonotype was seen a few times. The V call is TRBV7-2, the J call TRBJ2-1; D gene ambiguous. CDR3 length: 14 residues. Germline V lookup: CDR1 SGHTA, CDR2 FQGNSA. The ends were cut back, 1 base at V and 8 bases at J, with 12 bases in the middle. The CDR3 nucleotides read TGTGCCAGCAGCTTAGTGGGCGGTATCGATGAGCAGTTCTTC. Amino acid sequence: CASSLVGGIDEQFF.

This sequence joins TRBV13 and TRBJ2-1, with TRBD2 matching over 10 bases. The CDR3 has 17 residues. V lost 0 bases and J lost 0; bases outside the gene matches: 2. Germline CDR1 reads PRHDT; CDR2 reads FYEKMQ (reference sequence). This chain's CDR3 is CASSLGLAGGSYNEQFF. The CDR3 coding sequence is TGTGCCAGCAGCTTAGGTTTAGCGGGGGGCTCCTACAATGAGCAGTTCTTC.

The chain joins TRBV6-5 to TRBJ1-6; D remains unclear. V was clipped by 0 bases and J by 9 bases, with 18 bases between them. CDR3 length equals 17 residues. Looked up from germline, CDR1 is MNHEY and CDR2 is SVGAGI. The DNA for the CDR3 is TGTGCCAGCAGTTACTCGACTTGGGCGTCTCAGATTTCACCCCTCCACTTT. It translates to CASSYSTWASQISPLHF.

In this sample, this clonotype turned up many times. The chain joins TRBV2 to TRBJ2-7, with D possibly TRBD1 on 6 matching bases. The V gene's germline CDR1 is SNHLY and CDR2 FYNNEI. The CDR3 runs 13 residues. The V and J ends lost 8 bases and 3 bases respectively, with 14 bases between them. CDR3 coding DNA: TGTGCCAGCCTCCGGACAGACGACTACGAGCAGTACTTC. Translated: CASLRTDDYEQYF.

In its sample, this clonotype was seen a few times. CDR3 nucleotide sequence: TGTGCCACCCCGACAGGCAGCTCCTATAATTCACCCCTCCACTTT. Its translation: CATPTGSSYNSPLHF. The chain couples TRBV7-9 to TRBJ1-6; a weak D match, TRBD1 (6 bases). The V and J ends lost 10 bases and 0 bases respectively, with 13 bases between them. This CDR3 region has 15 residues. Germline V lookup: CDR1 SEHNR, CDR2 FQNEAQ (reference sequence).

This clonotype was picked up many times. V and J are TRBV11-2 and TRBJ2-5, with no clear D. Germline CDR1 is SGHAT and CDR2 is FQNNGV. The CDR3 is made up of 14 amino acids. Trimming took off 5 bases at V and 7 bases at J, with 17 bases between the two ends. The CDR3 sequence: CASSLTPGLGTQYF. The CDR3 DNA reads as TGTGCCAGCAGCCTAACTCCCGGGTTGGGGACCCAGTACTTC.

The chain recombines TRBV7-3 with TRBJ2-3; 9 bases agree with TRBD2. The trim removed 5 bases at V and 0 bases at J, leaving 6 bases unmatched. CDR3 length: 16 amino acids. The germline gives CDR1 SGHTA, CDR2 FQGTGA. CDR3 nucleotide sequence: TGTGCCAGCAGCCGCGGACTAGCGTATAGCACAGATACGCAGTATTTT. This translates into CASSRGLAYSTDTQYF.

This clonotype was detected a few times. The chain is built from TRBV7-8 and TRBJ2-2, with TRBD2 matching over 13 bases. Germline V lookup: CDR1 SGHVS, CDR2 FQNEAQ. The V gene end was trimmed by 6 bases and the J gene end by 7 bases; junction bases not matched to a gene: 5. The CDR3 sequence is 15 residues long. The CDR3 bases are TGTGCCAGCAGAGTACTAGCGGGAGGGAACGGGGAGCTGTTTTTT. It yields the protein CASRVLAGGNGELFF.

This clonotype appeared many times. This chain connects TRBV3-1 to TRBJ1-6, with TRBD1 as a possible D gene (5 bases). V was pared by 5 bases and J by 12 bases, with 14 bases between. This CDR3 has 13 residues. The V gene's germline CDR1 is LGHDT and CDR2 YNNKEL (reference sequence). The CDR3 DNA sequence: TGTGCCAGCAGCGAGGGACTGGGTCTACCCCTCCACTTT. Translating it yields CASSEGLGLPLHF.

The gene calls are TRBV29-1 and TRBJ1-4; D unclear. Germline loops: CDR1 SQVTM, CDR2 ANQGSEA. The CDR3 has 13 amino acids. The V end lost 4 bases, the J end lost 6 bases, and 12 bases lay between the germline ends. The CDR3 loop is CSVVMSTDEKLFF. CDR3 bases: TGCAGCGTTGTTATGTCTACAGATGAAAAACTGTTTTTT.

The V and J genes are TRBV5-5 and TRBJ2-5, with no clear D. CDR1 and CDR2 (germline): SGHKS, YYEKEE (reference sequence). V was trimmed by 6 bases and J by 1 base, leaving 10 bases between them. This CDR3 has 13 amino acids. In DNA form, the CDR3 reads TGTGCCAGCATACCGGAAACCCAAGAGACCCAGTACTTC. It translates to CASIPETQETQYF.

CDR3 coding DNA: TGTGCCAGCAGTCCTAGCGGGGGTGGGAATGAGCAGTTCTTC. Protein sequence: CASSPSGGGNEQFF. The V gene is TRBV7-9, the J gene TRBJ2-1; 10 positions agree with TRBD2. The CDR3 spans 14 residues. Germline V gene data show CDR1 as SEHNR and CDR2 as FQNEAQ (reference sequence). Unmatched junction bases numbered 6, after V lost 6 bases and J lost 7 bases.

This clonotype was seen ten or more times. The chain couples TRBV2 to TRBJ2-5; maybe TRBD1 (6 bases). Trimming cost V 6 bases and J 4 bases, with 15 bases left between them. CDR3 length: 14 residues. Germline values: CDR1 SNHLY, CDR2 FYNNEI. The CDR3 here is CASRDSYGRETQYF. CDR3 DNA sequence: TGTGCCAGCAGGGACAGCTACGGCCGAGAGACCCAGTACTTC.

This clonotype was detected many times. This chain links TRBV18 with TRBJ2-2; a weak D match, TRBD2 (6 bases). In germline, CDR1 is KGHSH, CDR2 LQKENI. The CDR3 sequence is 15 residues long. V shed 6 bases and J shed 2 bases, with 13 bases lying between them. CDR3 amino acids: CASSPTSYNTGELFF. Written as DNA, the CDR3 is TGTGCCAGCTCGCCGACTAGTTATAACACCGGGGAGCTGTTTTTT.

This clonotype was detected a few times. The genes are TRBV30 and TRBJ1-4; D is ambiguous. The CDR3 runs 13 residues. Trimming took off 2 bases at V and 0 bases at J, with 4 bases between the two ends. The V gene's germline CDR1 is GTSNPN and CDR2 SVGIG (reference sequence). The CDR3 reads CAWSSSTNEKLFF. Written as DNA, the CDR3 is TGTGCCTGGAGTTCCTCAACTAATGAAAAACTGTTTTTT.

J is TRBJ1-3 and V is TRBV29-1, with TRBD1 matching over 7 bases. This CDR3 has 13 residues. Trimming cost V 5 bases and J 2 bases; bases outside gene matches: 3. Germline CDR1 and CDR2: SQVTM and ANQGSEA. The CDR3 bases are TGCAGCGTTTCAGGGGGACCTGGAAACACCATATATTTT. Translated: CSVSGGPGNTIYF.